This T cell receptor (beta chain) was found in a study of shared clonotypes between healthy human individuals. The run depth of the assay was deep. TCRdb's copy holds only in-frame clones and misses some; the assay was immunoSEQ multiplex PCR. This sample has under 200,000 clones, with about 93% found just once. CDR3 length: 13 residues. The V and J ends lost 6 bases and 6 bases respectively, with 14 bases between them. CDR1 is MNHEY, CDR2 SVGAGI, per germline. The material sequenced was naive CD4+ T cells sorted from blood. Subset noted: CD45RA+ positively selected. The receptor was derived from a woman under 40 in good health. V and J are TRBV6-5 and TRBJ1-2, with no clear D. CDR3 coding DNA: TGTGCCAGCAGCCAAACAGCTACCAATGGCTACACCTTC. Residues: CASSQTATNGYTF.